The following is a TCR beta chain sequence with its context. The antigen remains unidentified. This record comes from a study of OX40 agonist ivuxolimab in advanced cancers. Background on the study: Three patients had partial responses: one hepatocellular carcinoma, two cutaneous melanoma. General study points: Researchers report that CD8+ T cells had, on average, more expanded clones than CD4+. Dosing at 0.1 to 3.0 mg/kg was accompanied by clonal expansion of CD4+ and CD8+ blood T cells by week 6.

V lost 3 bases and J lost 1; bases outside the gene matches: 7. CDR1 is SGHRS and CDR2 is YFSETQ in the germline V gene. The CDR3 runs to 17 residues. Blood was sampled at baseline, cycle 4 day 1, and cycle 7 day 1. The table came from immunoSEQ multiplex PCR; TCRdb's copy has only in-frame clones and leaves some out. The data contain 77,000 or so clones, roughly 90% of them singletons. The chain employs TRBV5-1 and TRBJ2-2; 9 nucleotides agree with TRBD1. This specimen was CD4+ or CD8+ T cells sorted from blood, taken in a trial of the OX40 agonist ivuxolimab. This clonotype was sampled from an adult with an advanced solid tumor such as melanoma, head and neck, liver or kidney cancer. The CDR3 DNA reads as TGCGCCAGCAGCTCCCCTCGGACAGGGGTGAACACCGGGGAGCTGTTTTTT. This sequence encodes CASSSPRTGVNTGELFF.